This TCR beta chain was retrieved from a study of CD8 T cells in ankylosing spondylitis. TCRdb analysed the 5' RACE reads with MiXCR anew, one entry per CDR3 protein. Among 200,000 to 250,000 distinct CDR3 sequences, about 7% were seen once, and the ten largest hold 14%. General study results and limits: One TCR beta motif, made up of eight or nine highly homologous variants, appeared characteristic of ankylosing spondylitis blood.

Deletions cut 4 bases from V and 6 bases from J, with 15 bases between. The CDR3 is 14 amino acids. This clonotype was recorded at least ten times. Its cognate antigen is unknown. This sequence originates from a male donor with ankylosing spondylitis. The rearrangement joins TRBV12-3 or TRBV12-4 to TRBJ1-1, with D possibly matching TRBD1 (6 bases). Sequencing used blood, either unsorted or a sorted T cell fraction (not recorded which). The CDR3 sequence is CASSSGQTRAEAFF. Here the CDR3 DNA reads TGTGCCAGCAGTTCTGGACAGACTAGGGCTGAAGCTTTCTTT.